This T cell receptor (beta chain) was found in a study of lymphopenia after photon versus proton radiotherapy. Whole-study findings and limits: Larger post-nadir TCR diversity loss correlated inversely with survival in deceased patients.

The method was immunoSEQ multiplex PCR; TCRdb's version includes in-frame clones alone and lacks a portion of them. The sample holds about 34,000 clones, over 70% seen once. As for this clone: The antigen is unknown.

The germline V and J ends were trimmed by 4 bases and 2 bases, with 11 bases remaining between them. CDR3 length: 14 residues. Germline CDR1 SGHRS, CDR2 YFSETQ. The clonotype originates from a woman in her 70s with pancreatic cancer. The chain couples TRBV5-1 to TRBJ2-3; unclear D gene. Sequences were derived from peripheral blood, sampled from a patient treated with proton-based radiotherapy. The CDR3 is CASSLGLDTDTQYF. The CDR3 nucleotides read TGCGCCAGCAGCCTCGGGCTAGACACAGATACGCAGTATTTT. Full variable domain (missing parts from reference TRBV5-1 and TRBJ2-3): KAGVTQTPRYLIKTRGQQVTLSCSPISGHRSVSWYQQTPGQGLQFLFEYFSETQRNKGNFPGRFSGRQFSNSRSEMNVSTLELGDSALYLCASSLGLDTDTQYFGPGTRLTVL.